This T cell receptor beta chain was identified during a study of blood T cell repertoires in COVID-19. Sequenced by immunoSEQ multiplex PCR; TCRdb stores in-frame clones only, minus some. The sample carries hundreds of thousands of clones, almost 90% recorded once. The specimen was peripheral blood. This clonotype was obtained from a woman in her 70s with COVID-19, enrolled during active disease.

CDR3 region: CASSMGQGAGETQYF. The DNA for the CDR3 is TGTGCCAGTAGTATGGGACAGGGGGCGGGGGAGACCCAGTACTTC. This chain joins TRBV19 and TRBJ2-5; 12 bases map to TRBD1. The germline CDR1 and CDR2 sequences are LNHDA and SQIVND (reference sequence). The CDR3 runs 15 residues. Trimming at V came to 3 bases and at J to 5 bases, leaving 4 bases not matched to a gene.